Below are 5 T cell receptor beta chains sequenced from a single sample in a study of blood T cell repertoires in COVID-19. Clones were read by immunoSEQ multiplex PCR, and TCRdb kept only the in-frame ones, dropping some. The profile shows some 99,000 clones, 75% to 85% of them singletons. Specimen: peripheral blood. The receptors shown here come from a woman of 80 years or more with active or convalescent COVID-19.

The chain recombines TRBV2 with TRBJ2-7; TRBD1 agrees at 8 bases. V gave up 6 bases and J gave up 2 bases; unmatched junction bases: 12. Looked up from germline, CDR1 is SNHLY and CDR2 is FYNNEI. The CDR3 loop spans 16 amino acids. CDR3 sequence reads: CASRNRLPTGAYEQYF. For the CDR3, the DNA is TGTGCCAGCAGGAACCGCCTTCCGACAGGGGCCTACGAGCAGTACTTC.

CDR3 residues: CASSRRGGGGIYEQFF. CDR3 DNA sequence: TGTGCCAGCAGCCGCAGAGGGGGAGGGGGAATCTATGAGCAGTTCTTC. This chain links TRBV7-3 with TRBJ2-1, with D perhaps matching TRBD2 (7 bases). V was cut by 5 bases and J by 8 bases, with 22 bases left in between. Germline lookup yields CDR1 SGHTA and CDR2 FQGTGA. This CDR3 spans 16 amino acids.

V is TRBV5-8 and J is TRBJ1-5, with 8 positions matching TRBD1. Germline V CDR1 and CDR2: SGHTS, YDEGEE. V was pared by 4 bases and J by 5 bases, with 8 bases of the junction left unmatched. This CDR3 has 15 amino acids. The CDR3 bases are TGTGCCAGCAGCACGCCGCACAGGGGGGATCAGCCCCAGCATTTT. As protein: CASSTPHRGDQPQHF.

This chain joins TRBV24-1 and TRBJ2-1, with 9 bases identical to TRBD2. The germline V gene encodes CDR1 KGHDR and CDR2 SFDVKD. The V and J ends lost 5 bases and 7 bases, in that order; junction bases with no gene match: 8. The CDR3 covers 15 residues. CDR3 DNA: TGTGCCACCAGTGTCGGCCTAGCGGGACTAAATGAGCAGTTCTTC. Its protein product is CATSVGLAGLNEQFF.

This clone was detected only a few times. The gene calls are TRBV10-3 and TRBJ2-7, with D maybe TRBD2 (5 bases). The CDR3 has 13 residues. The V end was cut by 7 bases, the J end by 9 bases, with 19 bases between. CDR1 and CDR2 (germline): ENHRY, SYGVKD. Here the CDR3 reads CAINGKADSVQYF. The CDR3 nucleotides are TGTGCCATCAACGGGAAGGCAGATAGTGTGCAGTACTTC.